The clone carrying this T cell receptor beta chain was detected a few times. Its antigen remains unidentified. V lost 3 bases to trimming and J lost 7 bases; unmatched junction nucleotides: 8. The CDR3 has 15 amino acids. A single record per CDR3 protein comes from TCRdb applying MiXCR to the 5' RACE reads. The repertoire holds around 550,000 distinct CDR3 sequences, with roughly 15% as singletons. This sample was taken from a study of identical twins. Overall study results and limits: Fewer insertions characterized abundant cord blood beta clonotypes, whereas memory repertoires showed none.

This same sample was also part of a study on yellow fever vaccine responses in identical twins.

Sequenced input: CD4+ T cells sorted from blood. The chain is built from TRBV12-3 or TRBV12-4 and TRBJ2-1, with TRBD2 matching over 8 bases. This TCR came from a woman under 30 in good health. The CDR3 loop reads CASSFLAGLMNEQFF. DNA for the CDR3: TGTGCCAGCAGTTTCCTAGCGGGCTTGATGAATGAGCAGTTCTTC.